This T cell receptor (beta chain) was recorded in a study of T cell responses to AZD1222 COVID-19 vaccine. Broader study findings: Targets within unmutated variant regions were reportedly found for nearly half of spike-specific TCRs. Mapped onto spike, vaccine-associated CD4 TCRs spanned it and were dominant at 160-218 and 743-854.

About this clone itself: Its target is not known.

TCRdb's table, derived via immunoSEQ multiplex PCR, lists solely in-frame clones and lacks some. Of some 200,000 clones listed, just under 90% are singletons. Germline V gene lookup returns CDR1 SGHRS and CDR2 YFSETQ. Germline trimming cut 0 bases from V and 1 base from J; bases unmatched to any gene: 9. The CDR3 totals 17 residues. The chain uses TRBV5-1 and TRBJ1-2, with TRBD1 matching over 7 bases. The sample here was peripheral blood, taken on day 0 of AZD1222 vaccination. This sequence was found in an adult in good health. CDR3 residues: CASSLGGTGQLNYGYTF. In DNA form, the CDR3 reads TGCGCCAGCAGCTTGGGTGGAACGGGACAGCTTAACTATGGCTACACCTTC.